The 26 T cell receptor beta chains in this list originate from one sample, sequenced in a study of blood T cell repertoires in COVID-19. Here immunoSEQ multiplex PCR was the method, and the copy in TCRdb shows in-frame clones only, minus some. This table has over 85,000 clones, 88% appearing once. Specimen: peripheral blood. Receptors originate from a woman in her sixties or seventies with acute or convalescent COVID-19.

This sequence joins TRBV12-2 and TRBJ2-5; TRBD2, the table's D call, lacks a check against the DNA. TRBV12-2 is a pseudogene. The CDR3 sequence is 14 residues long. CDR3 amino acids: CASLAGRLGETQYF. Here the CDR3 DNA reads TGTGCAAGTCTAGCGGGGAGGTTGGGAGAGACCCAGTACTTC.

The chain is built from TRBV9 and TRBJ2-1; 8 bases match TRBD1. This CDR3 has 16 amino acids. The germline CDR1 and CDR2 sequences are SGDLS and YYNGEE. The trim removed 4 bases at V and 5 bases at J, leaving 11 bases unmatched. The CDR3: CASSLRTGTPNNEQFF. The CDR3 DNA is TGTGCCAGCAGCCTCCGGACAGGGACACCTAACAATGAGCAGTTCTTC. Full variable domain (outside the CDR3, taken from reference TRBV9 and TRBJ2-1): DSGVTQTPKHLITATGQRVTLRCSPRSGDLSVYWYQQSLDQGLQFLIQYYNGEERAKGNILERFSAQQFPDLHSELNLSSLELGDSALYFCASSLRTGTPNNEQFFGPGTRLTVL.

The rearrangement joins TRBV30 to TRBJ2-7; D remains ambiguous. The CDR3 length is 12 residues. V was trimmed by 0 bases and J by 2 bases, leaving 5 bases between them. Germline V gene lookup returns CDR1 GTSNPN and CDR2 SVGIG (reference sequence). CDR3 in amino acids: CAWSVSAYEQYF. The DNA for the CDR3 is TGTGCCTGGAGTGTGTCGGCCTACGAGCAGTACTTC.

The V and J genes are TRBV4-1 and TRBJ2-7, with TRBD2 matching over 11 bases. This CDR3 has 16 residues. The V segment lost 3 bases and the J segment 7 bases; nucleotides outside the gene matches: 11. Germline assignment: CDR1 MGHRA and CDR2 YSYEKL. The CDR3 protein is CASSQYLAGGTVEQYF. The DNA for the CDR3 is TGCGCCAGCAGCCAGTATTTAGCGGGAGGGACGGTTGAGCAGTACTTC.

The chain carries TRBV5-1 and TRBJ1-5; tentatively, D is TRBD1 (6 bases). V gave up 4 bases and J gave up 2 bases, with 13 bases separating them. Germline V gives CDR1 SGHRS, CDR2 YFSETQ. This CDR3 contains 15 residues. The CDR3 region has the DNA TGCGCCAGCAGCCCGGAAACAGGGCGCAATCAGCCCCAGCATTTT. As protein: CASSPETGRNQPQHF.

This sequence joins TRBV4-2 and TRBJ2-7; 11 nucleotides align to TRBD2. The CDR3 loop spans 14 amino acids. Germline CDR1 is LGHNA and CDR2 is YNFKEQ. The V segment lost 4 bases and the J segment 3 bases; nucleotides outside the gene matches: 2. CDR3 residues: CASSPGTSGYEQYF. DNA of the CDR3: TGTGCCAGCAGCCCAGGGACTAGCGGCTACGAGCAGTACTTC.

The chain joins TRBV3-1 (or the pseudogene TRBV3-2) to TRBJ2-5; weak D call: TRBD2 (5 bases). V shed 0 bases and J shed 3 bases, with 17 bases lying between them. CDR1 is LGHDT and CDR2 is YNNKEL in the germline V gene (reference sequence). The CDR3 has 17 residues. In nucleotides, the CDR3 is TGTGCCAGCAGCCAAGACCCCCGCCGTGCCGGGAAAGAGACCCAGTACTTC. As protein: CASSQDPRRAGKETQYF.

The chain uses TRBV6-6 and TRBJ1-3; 7 bases are a match to TRBD1. This CDR3 is 16 amino acids long. The germline CDR1 and CDR2 sequences are MNHNY and SVGAGI (reference sequence). V gave up 2 bases and J gave up 0 bases; unmatched junction bases: 4. CDR3 residues: CASSYPGQSSGNTIYF. As DNA, the CDR3 is TGTGCCAGCAGTTACCCGGGACAGAGCTCTGGAAACACCATATATTTT.

The rearrangement joins TRBV6-1 to TRBJ2-1, with 11 bases fitting TRBD1. The CDR3 totals 17 residues. CDR1 and CDR2 from the germline V gene are MNHNS and SASEGT. The ends lost 3 bases at V and 2 bases at J; junction bases unmatched: 6. CDR3 protein: CASSDPRTGGTYNEQFF. CDR3 DNA: TGTGCCAGCAGTGACCCACGGACAGGGGGCACCTACAATGAGCAGTTCTTC.

This chain links TRBV19 with TRBJ1-5; TRBD1 matches 7 bases. The CDR3 contains 15 residues. The trim removed 6 bases at V and 6 bases at J, leaving 11 bases unmatched. Germline-derived CDR1 and CDR2 are LNHDA and SQIVND (reference sequence). Here the CDR3 reads CASSTATGFVQPQHF. CDR3 in DNA: TGTGCCAGTAGCACCGCGACAGGGTTTGTTCAGCCCCAGCATTTT.

The chain joins TRBV5-1 to TRBJ2-7, with D perhaps TRBD2 (5 bases). The CDR3 sequence is 14 residues long. The germline V gene has CDR1 SGHRS and CDR2 YFSETQ. The V end was cut by 0 bases, the J end by 3 bases, with 10 bases between. CDR3 DNA: TGCGCCAGCAGCTTGGAGGAGGCGAACTACGAGCAGTACTTC. Translated, it gives CASSLEEANYEQYF.

This CDR3 reads CASLDSTGAYEQYF. CDR3 sequence (DNA): TGTGCCAGCCTAGATAGCACCGGGGCCTACGAGCAGTACTTC. V usage is TRBV2 and J usage is TRBJ2-7, with D tentatively TRBD2 (5 bases). CDR3 length equals 14 residues. The germline V gene encodes CDR1 SNHLY and CDR2 FYNNEI. V was cut by 8 bases and J by 2 bases, with 16 bases left in between.

This chain joins TRBV7-8 and TRBJ1-2, with 7 bases identical to TRBD1. CDR3 length: 15 amino acids. Losses at the gene ends were 0 bases for V and 1 base for J; bases not matched to a gene: 2. Germline lookup yields CDR1 SGHVS and CDR2 FQNEAQ. CDR3 loop: CASSLARDSNYGYTF. In DNA form, the CDR3 reads TGTGCCAGCAGCTTAGCGCGGGACAGTAACTATGGCTACACCTTC.

The chain links TRBV19 to TRBJ1-1, with no clear D. The germline V gene has CDR1 LNHDA and CDR2 SQIVND (reference sequence). Trimming took off 1 base at V and 1 base at J, with 7 bases between the two ends. This CDR3 has 14 amino acids. The CDR3 coding sequence is TGTGCCAGTAGTATAGGGACTTCGAACACTGAAGCTTTCTTT. Its protein product is CASSIGTSNTEAFF. The variable domain in full, with the rest retrieved from reference TRBV19 and TRBJ1-1, is DGGITQSPKYLFRKEGQNVTLSCEQNLNHDAMYWYRQDPGQGLRLIYYSQIVNDFQKGDIAEGYSVSREKKESFPLTVTSAQKNPTAFYLCASSIGTSNTEAFFGQGTRLTVV.

The V and J genes are TRBV27 and TRBJ1-1; TRBD1 matches 11 bases. CDR3 length: 16 amino acids. The J segment lost 4 bases and the V segment lost 5 bases, leaving 9 bases of the junction unmatched. Germline lookup yields CDR1 MNHEY and CDR2 SMNVEV (reference sequence). In DNA, the CDR3 is TGTGCCAGCAGTACACGGACAGGGGGCCAAAGCACTGAAGCTTTCTTT. It codes for CASSTRTGGQSTEAFF.

V and J are TRBV27 and TRBJ1-1, with a tentative D call TRBD1 (5 bases). Germline CDR1 MNHEY, CDR2 SMNVEV (reference sequence). The CDR3 runs 17 residues. V lost 1 base to trimming and J lost 3 bases, with 18 bases between them. The CDR3 region has the DNA TGTGCCAGCAGTTTATTCCAGGGAGGTTCAGGTCACACTGAAGCTTTCTTT. Translated, it gives CASSLFQGGSGHTEAFF.

This clone was counted a few times. The CDR3 nucleotides read TGTGCCAGCAGTTCCGGGACAGGGGACCATAATTCACCCCTCCACTTT. Its protein is CASSSGTGDHNSPLHF. The gene calls are TRBV4-2 and TRBJ1-6, with 10 bases identical to TRBD1. Germline trimming cut 6 bases from V and 5 bases from J; bases unmatched to any gene: 7. This CDR3 contains 16 residues. Germline V gene sequence: CDR1 LGHNA, CDR2 YNFKEQ.

This clone showed up just once. The V gene is TRBV3-1 (or the pseudogene TRBV3-2), the J gene TRBJ2-7; D perhaps matches TRBD2 (6 bases). The V end lost 4 bases, the J end lost 5 bases, and 9 bases lay between the germline ends. The V gene's germline CDR1 is LGHDT and CDR2 YNNKEL (reference sequence). The CDR3 is 12 amino acids. CDR3 loop: CASSLGRNEQYF. In nucleotides, the CDR3 is TGTGCCAGCAGCCTCGGGAGAAACGAGCAGTACTTC.

The rearrangement joins TRBV10-3 to TRBJ2-1; D may be TRBD2 (5 bases). V dropped 6 bases and J dropped 4 bases, with 22 bases sitting between them. Germline assignment: CDR1 ENHRY and CDR2 SYGVKD. The CDR3 has 17 amino acids. This CDR3 is CAIRETQETEGYNEQFF. For the CDR3, the DNA is TGTGCCATCAGAGAAACGCAGGAAACAGAGGGATACAATGAGCAGTTCTTC.

The CDR3 nucleotides are TGTGCCAGCAGGGGAGGGGGTCGTTATGATGGCTACACCTTC. Its protein product is CASRGGGRYDGYTF. The chain couples TRBV7-8 to TRBJ1-2, with a weak D call TRBD1 (6 bases). Per the germline V gene, CDR1 is SGHVS and CDR2 is FQNEAQ. CDR3 length: 14 residues. V was shortened by 6 bases and J by 6 bases, with 17 bases between the two germline ends.

V gene TRBV5-1 combines with J gene TRBJ1-1; D may be TRBD1 (6 bases). Germline CDR1 is SGHRS and CDR2 is YFSETQ. The length of the CDR3 is 16 residues. V was cut by 4 bases and J by 0 bases, with 16 bases left in between. DNA for the CDR3: TGCGCCAGCAGCCCAGACTCCCGGGACATGAACACTGAAGCTTTCTTT. Amino acid sequence: CASSPDSRDMNTEAFF.

CDR3 nucleotides: TGTGCCAGCAGTGAGTCAGCGAGAGGGTATGGCTACACCTTC. It encodes CASSESARGYGYTF. V and J are TRBV2 and TRBJ1-2; the D is unclear. The CDR3 has 14 residues. Germline CDR1 reads SNHLY; CDR2 reads FYNNEI. Trimming shortened V by 3 bases and J by 5 bases, and 13 bases separated the two germline ends.

The rearrangement links TRBV2 to TRBJ2-2; tentatively, D is TRBD2 (5 bases). Germline V gene data show CDR1 as SNHLY and CDR2 as FYNNEI. The CDR3 totals 14 residues. The ends were cut back, 7 bases at V and 3 bases at J, with 12 bases in the middle. The CDR3 region has the DNA TGTGCCAGCACCCAGGACTTCTACACCGGGGAGCTGTTTTTT. It codes for CASTQDFYTGELFF.

This chain links TRBV6-1 with TRBJ1-1; D ambiguous. Trimming left V 0 bases short and J 5 bases short, with 7 bases between. There are 13 residues in the CDR3. Germline V gives CDR1 MNHNS, CDR2 SASEGT. The CDR3 loop is CASSEAQWTEAFF. CDR3 sequence (DNA): TGTGCCAGCAGTGAAGCGCAGTGGACTGAAGCTTTCTTT.

V gene TRBV5-4 combines with J gene TRBJ1-5, with 8 bases that match TRBD1. The CDR3 contains 15 residues. In germline, CDR1 is SGHNT, CDR2 YYREEE (reference sequence). The V and J ends lost 4 bases and 0 bases, in that order; junction bases with no gene match: 3. CDR3 sequence (DNA): TGTGCCAGCAGCAAGGGACAGGATAGCAATCAGCCCCAGCATTTT. Translation gives CASSKGQDSNQPQHF.

The chain is built from TRBV15 and TRBJ2-4; possibly TRBD2 for D (5 bases). The CDR3 is made up of 13 amino acids. Germline V CDR1 and CDR2: LNHNV, YYDKDF (reference sequence). Between the trimmed V and J ends, which lost 9 bases and 0 bases, there was a span of 9 bases. CDR3 bases: TGTGCCACAGCCGGAGGAGCCAAAAACATTCAGTACTTC. Its protein product is CATAGGAKNIQYF.